This entry concerns a single T cell receptor (beta chain). In germline, CDR1 is MNHEY, CDR2 SVGAGI. Trimming pared 7 bases from V and 0 bases from J, leaving 10 bases between. This CDR3 is built from 14 residues. This sample stems from a study of blood T cell repertoires in COVID-19. For the study at large: The study drew acute and convalescent COVID-19 samples from the United States, Italy and Spain. T cells, B-cell-depleted T cells, or PBMCs supplied cDNA or gDNA.

How the authors handled the data: Reference gene primer amplification yielded estimated nucleated cell counts. Only in-frame clones appear in the TCRdb table, and some are missing; sequencing was by immunoSEQ multiplex PCR. V, J and clone size are those of that table, while D and trimming were read from the DNA. Found here are some 190,000 clones, 88% of them singletons; the top ten hold approximately 4%. Sequencing was carried out using peripheral blood. This clonotype originated in a human donor in a cohort sampled during active COVID-19. The rearrangement uses TRBV6-5 and TRBJ1-3, with a tentative D call TRBD1 (6 bases). The CDR3 DNA reads as TGTGCCAGCAACACAGGGCCCTCTGGAAACACCATATATTTT. It encodes CASNTGPSGNTIYF.